The text below deals with one T cell receptor (beta chain). Antigen unknown. cDNA libraries for TRB were generated by 5' RACE incorporating UMI labels. TCRdb derives one entry per CDR3 protein from the 5' RACE reads, leaving out DNA. Reported are 50,000 to 65,000 distinct CDR3 sequences; the ten largest clones contain roughly 1.6%. The CDR3 is 14 amino acids. The germline gives CDR1 SGHRS, CDR2 YFSETQ. The sample belongs to a study of CXCR3-negative and CXCR3-positive naive CD8 T cells. Study context: Collectively, the libraries yielded 140 million or so TRB reads in total, at about 1.5 +/- 0.3 million per library. Study-wide results and caveats: Similar TRBV-TRBJ gene usage was seen in naive CXCR3-negative and CXCR3-positive cells, but not in memory cells. The study found more hydrophobic TRB CDR3s in CXCR3-positive naive cells than in CXCR3-negative naive cells.

Roughly 300,000 cells per CD8+ T cell subset were flow-sorted in triplicate. The receptor's source is a human donor in good health. Some clones in this sample may be carry-over from other donors' samples. The source material was naive CXCR3- CD8+ T cells from blood. Sample subset: CD45RO-CCR7+CD27+CD95- naive CD8+ T cells lacking CXCR3 (TNR3-). The genes are TRBV5-1 and TRBJ1-1; checking the TCRdb D call of TRBD1 is not possible without DNA. This chain's CDR3 is CASSLEDQGGEAFF. The full variable domain, its missing parts supplied by reference TRBV5-1 and TRBJ1-1, is KAGVTQTPRYLIKTRGQQVTLSCSPISGHRSVSWYQQTPGQGLQFLFEYFSETQRNKGNFPGRFSGRQFSNSRSEMNVSTLELGDSALYLCASSLEDQGGEAFFGQGTRLTVV.